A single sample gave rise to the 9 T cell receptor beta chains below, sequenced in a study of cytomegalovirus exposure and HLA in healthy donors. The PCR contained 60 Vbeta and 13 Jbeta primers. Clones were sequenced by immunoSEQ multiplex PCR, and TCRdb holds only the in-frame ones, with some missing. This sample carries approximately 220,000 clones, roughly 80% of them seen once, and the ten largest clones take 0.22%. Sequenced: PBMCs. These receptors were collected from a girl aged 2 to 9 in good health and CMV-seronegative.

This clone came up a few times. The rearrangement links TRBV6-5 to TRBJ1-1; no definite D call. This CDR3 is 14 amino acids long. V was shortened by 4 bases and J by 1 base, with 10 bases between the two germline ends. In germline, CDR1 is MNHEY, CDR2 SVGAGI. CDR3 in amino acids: CASSSIAGNTEAFF. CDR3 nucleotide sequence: TGTGCCAGCAGTTCGATCGCGGGGAACACTGAAGCTTTCTTT.

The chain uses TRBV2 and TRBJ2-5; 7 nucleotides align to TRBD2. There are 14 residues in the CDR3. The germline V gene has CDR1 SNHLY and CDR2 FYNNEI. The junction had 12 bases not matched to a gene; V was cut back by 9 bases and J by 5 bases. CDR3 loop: CASGGGGVLETQYF. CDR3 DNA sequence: TGTGCCAGTGGCGGCGGGGGAGTTCTGGAGACCCAGTACTTC.

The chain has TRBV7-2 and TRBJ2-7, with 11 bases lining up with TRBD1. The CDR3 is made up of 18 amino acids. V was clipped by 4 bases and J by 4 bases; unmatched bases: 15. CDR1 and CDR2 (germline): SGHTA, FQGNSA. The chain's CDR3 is CASSSRTGGASRFYEQYF. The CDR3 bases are TGTGCCAGCAGCTCACGGACAGGGGGCGCCTCGCGATTTTACGAGCAGTACTTC.

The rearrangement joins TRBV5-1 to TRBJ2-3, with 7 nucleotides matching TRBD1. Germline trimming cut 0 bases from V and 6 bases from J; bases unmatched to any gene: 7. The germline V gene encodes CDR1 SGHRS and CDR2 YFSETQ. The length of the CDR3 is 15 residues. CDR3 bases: TGCGCCAGCAGCTTGGCTCGACAGGGTGCGGATACGCAGTATTTT. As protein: CASSLARQGADTQYF. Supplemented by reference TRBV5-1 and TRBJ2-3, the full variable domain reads KAGVTQTPRYLIKTRGQQVTLSCSPISGHRSVSWYQQTPGQGLQFLFEYFSETQRNKGNFPGRFSGRQFSNSRSEMNVSTLELGDSALYLCASSLARQGADTQYFGPGTRLTVL.

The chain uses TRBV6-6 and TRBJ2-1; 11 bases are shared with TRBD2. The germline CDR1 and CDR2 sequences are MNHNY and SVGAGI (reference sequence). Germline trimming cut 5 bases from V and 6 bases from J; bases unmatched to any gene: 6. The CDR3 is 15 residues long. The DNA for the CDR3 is TGTGCCAGCAGTCGTAGCGGGAGGGCGCTCAATGAGCAGTTCTTC. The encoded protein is CASSRSGRALNEQFF.

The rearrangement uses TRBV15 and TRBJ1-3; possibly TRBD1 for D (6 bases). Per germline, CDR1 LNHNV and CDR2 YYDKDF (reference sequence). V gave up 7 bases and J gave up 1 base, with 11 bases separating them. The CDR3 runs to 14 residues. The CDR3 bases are TGTGCCACCACGGCAGGGGTTTCTGGAAACACCATATATTTT. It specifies CATTAGVSGNTIYF.

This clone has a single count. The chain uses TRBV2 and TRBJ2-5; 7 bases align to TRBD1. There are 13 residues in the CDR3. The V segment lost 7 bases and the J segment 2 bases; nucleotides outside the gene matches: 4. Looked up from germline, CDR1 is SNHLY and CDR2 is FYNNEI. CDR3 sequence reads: CASTLGQQETQYF. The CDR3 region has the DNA TGTGCCAGCACCCTGGGACAGCAAGAGACCCAGTACTTC. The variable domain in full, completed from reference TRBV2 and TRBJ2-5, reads EPEVTQTPSHQVTQMGQEVILRCVPISNHLYFYWYRQILGQKVEFLVSFYNNEISEKSEIFDDQFSVERPDGSNFTLKIRSTKLEDSAMYFCASTLGQQETQYFGPGTRLLVL.

The chain's CDR3 is CASSLYPGSHEGYTF. The DNA of the CDR3 is TGTGCCAGCAGCTTATATCCAGGCTCTCATGAGGGCTACACCTTC. V and J are TRBV11-2 and TRBJ1-2; D gene unclear. Germline lookup yields CDR1 SGHAT and CDR2 FQNNGV. The CDR3 length is 15 residues. V was pared by 2 bases and J by 8 bases, with 18 bases between.

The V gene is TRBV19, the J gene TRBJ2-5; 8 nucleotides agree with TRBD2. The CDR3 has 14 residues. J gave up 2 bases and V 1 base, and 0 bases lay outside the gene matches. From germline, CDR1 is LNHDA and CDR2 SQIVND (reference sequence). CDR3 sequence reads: CASSIAGGQETQYF. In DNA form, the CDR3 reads TGTGCCAGTAGTATAGCGGGAGGGCAAGAGACCCAGTACTTC.